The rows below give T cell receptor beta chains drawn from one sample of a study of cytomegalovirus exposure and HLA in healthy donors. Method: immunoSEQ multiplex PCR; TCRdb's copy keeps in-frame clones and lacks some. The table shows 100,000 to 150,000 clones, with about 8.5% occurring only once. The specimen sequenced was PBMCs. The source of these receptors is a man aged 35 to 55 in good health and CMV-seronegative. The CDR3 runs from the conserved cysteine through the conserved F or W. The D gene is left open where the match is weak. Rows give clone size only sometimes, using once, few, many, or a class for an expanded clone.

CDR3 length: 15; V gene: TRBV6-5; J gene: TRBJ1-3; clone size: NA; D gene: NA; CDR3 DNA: TGTGCCAGCAGTCCCACAGGGCGGAGAGGAAACACCATATATTTT; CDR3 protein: CASSPTGRRGNTIYF
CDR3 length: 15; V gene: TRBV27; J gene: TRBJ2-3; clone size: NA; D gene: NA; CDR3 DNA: TGTGCCAGCAGTTTCTTGTCAGACTCAACAGATACGCAGTATTTT; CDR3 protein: CASSFLSDSTDTQYF
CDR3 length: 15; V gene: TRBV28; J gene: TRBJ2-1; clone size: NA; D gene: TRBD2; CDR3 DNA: TGTGCCAGCAGTTTGTCTAGCGGGGGGGCGAATGAGCAGTTCTTC; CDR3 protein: CASSLSSGGANEQFF
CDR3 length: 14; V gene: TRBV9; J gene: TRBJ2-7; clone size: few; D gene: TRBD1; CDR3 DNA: TGTGCCAGCACGCCCGGGACAGGGTCCTACGAGCAGTACTTC; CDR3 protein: CASTPGTGSYEQYF
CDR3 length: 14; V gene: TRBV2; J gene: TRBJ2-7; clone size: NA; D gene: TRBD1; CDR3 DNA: TGTGCCAGCAGTGGGGGGACAGGGGATTACGAGCAGTACTTC; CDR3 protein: CASSGGTGDYEQYF
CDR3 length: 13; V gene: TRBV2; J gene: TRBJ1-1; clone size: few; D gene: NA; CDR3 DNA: TGTGCCAGCACCCGGTGGGGACAATCTAACGCTTTCTTT; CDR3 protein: CASTRWGQSNAFF
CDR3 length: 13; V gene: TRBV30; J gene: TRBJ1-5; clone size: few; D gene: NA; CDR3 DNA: TGTGCCTGGAGCGTCGAGGGCAATCAGCCCCAGCATTTT; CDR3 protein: CAWSVEGNQPQHF
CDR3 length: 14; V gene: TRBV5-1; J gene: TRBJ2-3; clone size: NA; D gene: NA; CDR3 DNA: TGCGCCAGCAGCTTGGCAGGGGGCACAGATACGCAGTATTTT; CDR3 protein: CASSLAGGTDTQYF
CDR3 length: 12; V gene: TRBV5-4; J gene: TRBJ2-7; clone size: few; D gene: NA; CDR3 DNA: TGTGCCAGCAGCTTGGGCCAGGGGCCTCATCTATTC; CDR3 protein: CASSLGQGPHLF
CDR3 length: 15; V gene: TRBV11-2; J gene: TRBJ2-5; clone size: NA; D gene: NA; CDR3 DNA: TGTGCCAGCAGCTTAGAATGGGGGCGTTCGGAGACCCAGTACTTC; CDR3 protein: CASSLEWGRSETQYF
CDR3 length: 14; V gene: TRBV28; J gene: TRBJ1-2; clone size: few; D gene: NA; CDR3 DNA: TGTGCCAGCGCAACAGGGATTTACGACTATGGCTACACCTTC; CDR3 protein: CASATGIYDYGYTF
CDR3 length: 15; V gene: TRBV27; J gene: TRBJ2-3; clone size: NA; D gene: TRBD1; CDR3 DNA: TGTGCCAGCAGCACCCCAGGGGGTGGCACAGATACGCAGTATTTT; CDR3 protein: CASSTPGGGTDTQYF
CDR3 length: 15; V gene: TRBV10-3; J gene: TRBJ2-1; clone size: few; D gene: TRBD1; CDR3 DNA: TGTGCCATCAGTGAGGCGGACAGGGGGGACAATGAGCAGTTCTTC; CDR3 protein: CAISEADRGDNEQFF
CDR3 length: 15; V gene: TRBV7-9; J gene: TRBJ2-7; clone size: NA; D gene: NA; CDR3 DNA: TGTGCCAGCAGCTTAGCCCAGGGCTTATTAAACGAGCAGTACTTC; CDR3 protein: CASSLAQGLLNEQYF
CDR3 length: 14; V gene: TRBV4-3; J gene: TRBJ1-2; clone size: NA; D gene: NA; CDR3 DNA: TGCGCCAGCAGCCAAGAGGCACAGGGCCGTGGCTACACCTTC; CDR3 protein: CASSQEAQGRGYTF
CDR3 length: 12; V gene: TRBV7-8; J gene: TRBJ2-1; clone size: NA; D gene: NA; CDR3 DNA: TGTGCCAGCAGCTTAAGTAGCAATGAGCAGTTCTTC; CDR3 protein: CASSLSSNEQFF
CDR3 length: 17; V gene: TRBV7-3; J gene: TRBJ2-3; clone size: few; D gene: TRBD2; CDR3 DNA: TGTGCCAGCAGCCCGGGGGGGAGCGGGGGATGGCCAGGTACGCAGTATTTT; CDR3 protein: CASSPGGSGGWPGTQYF
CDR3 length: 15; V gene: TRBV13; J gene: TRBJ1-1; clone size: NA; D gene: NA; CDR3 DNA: TGTGCCAGCAACGTGGGGGAGGGGCTTTACACTGAAGCTTTCTTT; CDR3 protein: CASNVGEGLYTEAFF
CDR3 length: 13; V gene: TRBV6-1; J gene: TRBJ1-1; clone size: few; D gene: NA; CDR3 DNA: TGTGCCAGCAGTCCACGCGGGAACACTGAAGCTTTCTTT; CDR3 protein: CASSPRGNTEAFF
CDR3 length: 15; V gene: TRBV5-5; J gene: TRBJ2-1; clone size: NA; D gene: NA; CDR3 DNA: TGTGCCAGCAGCCTGGGGACTTCCCTCTACAATGAGCAGTTCTTC; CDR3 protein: CASSLGTSLYNEQFF
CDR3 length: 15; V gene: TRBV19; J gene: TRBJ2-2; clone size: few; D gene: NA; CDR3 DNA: TGTGCCAGTAGTATCGGTAGCGGAGGCACCGGGGAGCTGTTTTTT; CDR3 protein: CASSIGSGGTGELFF
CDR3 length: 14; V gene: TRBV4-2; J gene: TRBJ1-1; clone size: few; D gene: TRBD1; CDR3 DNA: TGTGCCAGCAGCTCAGGGGGGATTTACACTGAAGCTTTCTTT; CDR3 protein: CASSSGGIYTEAFF
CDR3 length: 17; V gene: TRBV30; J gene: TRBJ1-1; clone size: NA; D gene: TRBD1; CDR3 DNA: TGTGCCTGGAACCAACCCACGGGACAGGGGGCACACACTGAAGCTTTCTTT; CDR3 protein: CAWNQPTGQGAHTEAFF
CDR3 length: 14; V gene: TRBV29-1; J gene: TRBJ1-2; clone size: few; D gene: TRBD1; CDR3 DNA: TGCAGCGTTGAAGTGGCGACAGGGGACTATGGCTACACCTTC; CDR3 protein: CSVEVATGDYGYTF
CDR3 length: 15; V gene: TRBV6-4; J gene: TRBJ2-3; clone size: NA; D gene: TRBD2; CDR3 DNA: TGTGCCAGCAGTGAAGGTAGCGGGGGGGCAGATACGCAGTATTTT; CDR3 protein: CASSEGSGGADTQYF
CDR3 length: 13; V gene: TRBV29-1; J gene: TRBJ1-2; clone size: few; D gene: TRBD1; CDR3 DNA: TGCAGCGTAGCGGACAGGGCGAGCTATGGCTACACCTTC; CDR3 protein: CSVADRASYGYTF
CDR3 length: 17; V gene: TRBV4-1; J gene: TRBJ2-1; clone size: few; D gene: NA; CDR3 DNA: TGCGCCAGCAGCCCGCCTTTGGGTGAGGGCCACTACAATGAGCAGTTCTTC; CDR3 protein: CASSPPLGEGHYNEQFF
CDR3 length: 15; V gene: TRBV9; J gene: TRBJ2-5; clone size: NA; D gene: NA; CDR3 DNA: TGTGCCAGCAGTGCCGGGACTCTCCTCCAAGAGACCCAGTACTTC; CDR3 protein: CASSAGTLLQETQYF
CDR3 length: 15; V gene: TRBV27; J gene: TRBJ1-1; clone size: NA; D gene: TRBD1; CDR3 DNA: TGTGCCAGCAGTGACAGGGACGGATTCTCCACTGAAGCTTTCTTT; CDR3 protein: CASSDRDGFSTEAFF
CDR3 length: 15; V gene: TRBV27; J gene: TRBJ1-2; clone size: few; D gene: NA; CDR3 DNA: TGTGCCAGCAGTTTAAGCCCTTCTTCTGCTAGCGGCTACACCTTT; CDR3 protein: CASSLSPSSASGYTF
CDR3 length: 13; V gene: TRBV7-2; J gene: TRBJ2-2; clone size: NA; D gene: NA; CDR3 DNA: TGTGCCAGCAGGCGGACATACACCGGGGAGCTGTTTTTT; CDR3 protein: CASRRTYTGELFF
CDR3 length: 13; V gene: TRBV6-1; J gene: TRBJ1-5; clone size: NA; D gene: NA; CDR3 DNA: TGTGCCAGCAGTGGCCTCAGGGTTCAGCCCCAGCATTTT; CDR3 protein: CASSGLRVQPQHF
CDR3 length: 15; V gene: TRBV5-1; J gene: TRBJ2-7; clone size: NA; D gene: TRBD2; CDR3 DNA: TGCGCCAGCAGCTTAGGCATCGCGGGGGGGGGCGAGCAGTACTTC; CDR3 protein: CASSLGIAGGGEQYF
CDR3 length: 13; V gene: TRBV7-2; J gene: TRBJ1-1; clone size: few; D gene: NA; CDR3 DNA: TGTGCCAGCAGCTTCCCAGGGCCCACTGAAGCTTTCTTT; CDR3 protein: CASSFPGPTEAFF
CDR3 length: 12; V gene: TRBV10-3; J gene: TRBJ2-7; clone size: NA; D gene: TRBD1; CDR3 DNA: TGTGCCACCGGGACAGGGGCGTACGAGCAGTACTTC; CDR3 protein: CATGTGAYEQYF
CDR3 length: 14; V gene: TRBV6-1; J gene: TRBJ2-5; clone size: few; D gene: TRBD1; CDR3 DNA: TGTGCCAGCAGTGGTCGACAGGGGCAAGAGACCCAGTACTTC; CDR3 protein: CASSGRQGQETQYF
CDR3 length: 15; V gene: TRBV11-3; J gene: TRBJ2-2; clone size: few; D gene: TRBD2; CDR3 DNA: TGTGCCAGCAGCTTAACGGGGGGGGTGAACGGGGAGCTGTTTTTT; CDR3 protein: CASSLTGGVNGELFF
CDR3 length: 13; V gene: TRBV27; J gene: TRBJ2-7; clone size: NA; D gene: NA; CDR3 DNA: TGTGCCAGCAGCCAACAGGAATCCTACGAGCAGTACTTC; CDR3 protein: CASSQQESYEQYF
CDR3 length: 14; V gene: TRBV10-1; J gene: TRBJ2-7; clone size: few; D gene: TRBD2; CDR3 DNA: TGCGCCAGCAGTGAGTCTAAGGGAGGGATCGAGCAGTACTTC; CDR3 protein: CASSESKGGIEQYF
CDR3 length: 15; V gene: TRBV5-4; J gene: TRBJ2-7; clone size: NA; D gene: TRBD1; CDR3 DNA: TGTGCCAGCAGCTTACCGGGACAGGCGACCTACGAGCAGTACTTC; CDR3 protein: CASSLPGQATYEQYF
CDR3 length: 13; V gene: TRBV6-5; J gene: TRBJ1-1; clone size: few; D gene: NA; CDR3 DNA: TGTGCCAGCAGCCGGGGGGGGAACACTGAAGCTTTCTTT; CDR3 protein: CASSRGGNTEAFF
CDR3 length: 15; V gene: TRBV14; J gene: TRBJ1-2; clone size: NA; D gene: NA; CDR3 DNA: TGTGCCAGCAGCCCCGAGTCACCTGAACCTTATGGCTACACCTTC; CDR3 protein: CASSPESPEPYGYTF
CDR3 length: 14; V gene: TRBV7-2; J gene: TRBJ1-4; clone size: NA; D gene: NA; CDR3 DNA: TGTGCCAGCAGCCGATATGGTGAGAATGAAAAACTCTTTTTT; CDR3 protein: CASSRYGENEKLFF
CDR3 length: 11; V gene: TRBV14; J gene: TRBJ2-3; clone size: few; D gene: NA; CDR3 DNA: TGTGCCAGCAGCCAACTTGATACGCAGTATTTT; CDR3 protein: CASSQLDTQYF
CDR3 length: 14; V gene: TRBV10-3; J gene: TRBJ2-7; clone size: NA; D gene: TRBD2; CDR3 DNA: TGTGCCATCAGTGACCGGGAGGCCCCCTACGAGCAGTACTTC; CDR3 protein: CAISDREAPYEQYF
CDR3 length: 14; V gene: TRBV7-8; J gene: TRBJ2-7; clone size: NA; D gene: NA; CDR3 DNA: TGTGCCAGCAGCTTTGAGACAGAGTCCTACGAGCAGTACTTC; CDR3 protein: CASSFETESYEQYF
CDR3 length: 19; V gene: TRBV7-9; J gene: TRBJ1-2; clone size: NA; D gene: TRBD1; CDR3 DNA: TGTGCCAGCAGCTTAGAACAAGGGACAGGGTTAAATCAGGGCTATGGCTACACCTTC; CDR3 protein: CASSLEQGTGLNQGYGYTF
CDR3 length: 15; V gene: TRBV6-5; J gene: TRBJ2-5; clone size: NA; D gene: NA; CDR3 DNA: TGTGCCAGCAGTTACAGGACTGGGTTCGGGGAGACCCAGTACTTC; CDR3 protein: CASSYRTGFGETQYF
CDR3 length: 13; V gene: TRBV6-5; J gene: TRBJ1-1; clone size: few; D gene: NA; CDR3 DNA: TGTGCCAGCAGTTACGGCACGAACACTGAAGCTTTCTTT; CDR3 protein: CASSYGTNTEAFF
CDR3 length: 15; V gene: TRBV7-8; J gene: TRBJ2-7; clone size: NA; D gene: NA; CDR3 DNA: TGTGCCGGCAGCTCCTCTCGGGGGATCTCCTACGAGCAGTACTTC; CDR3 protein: CAGSSSRGISYEQYF
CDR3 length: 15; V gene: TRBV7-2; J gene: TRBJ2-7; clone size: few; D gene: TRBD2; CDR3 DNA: TGTGCCAGCAGCAAGACTAGCGGGCTACACTACGAGCAGTACTTC; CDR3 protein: CASSKTSGLHYEQYF
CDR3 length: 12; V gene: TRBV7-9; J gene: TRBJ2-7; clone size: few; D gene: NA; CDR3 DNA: TGTGCAAGCAGCCCCAATCCCCACGAGCAGTACTTC; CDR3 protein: CASSPNPHEQYF
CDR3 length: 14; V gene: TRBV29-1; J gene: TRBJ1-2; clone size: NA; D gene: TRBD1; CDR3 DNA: TGCAGCGTCTCTACAGGGGGCTCAGGGAATGGCTACACCTTC; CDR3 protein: CSVSTGGSGNGYTF
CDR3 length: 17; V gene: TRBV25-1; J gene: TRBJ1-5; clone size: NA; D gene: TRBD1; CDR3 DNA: TGTGCCAGCAGTGAAACACCTGGACAGGGGGCTTTTGAGCCCCAGCATTTT; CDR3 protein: CASSETPGQGAFEPQHF
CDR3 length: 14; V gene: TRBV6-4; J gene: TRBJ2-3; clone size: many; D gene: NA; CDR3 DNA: TGTGCCAGCAGCGCGACAGGCCCCCCAGATACGCAGTATTTT; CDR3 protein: CASSATGPPDTQYF